The 26 T cell receptor beta chains below all came from one sample that was sequenced in a study of T cells in Graves' hyperthyroidism and ophthalmopathy (dated by TCRdb to between 2018 and 2020). The library relied on multiplex PCR. Sequencing was carried out with an Illumina HiSeq 2000. The TCR beta CDR3 regions were amplified from RNA transcripts. The first round of RT-PCR for the TCR CDR3 was performed with the HTBI primer set and the Qiagen OneStep RT-PCR kit. TCRdb's own reprocessing of the public reads used fastp at Q25 and MiXCR and kept productive beta chains. All rows with the same CDR3 protein become a single entry with the most common DNA and genes. Within this sample are 350,000 to 400,000 distinct CDR3 sequences, with over 15% of them counted one time only. 3.7% of the sample rests with the top ten. Sequencing was performed on blood. All receptors derive from a woman younger than 30 with Graves' hyperthyroidism.

This clonotype was recorded many times. This chain links TRBV2 with TRBJ1-1; D gene unclear. Between the trimmed V and J ends, which lost 6 bases and 5 bases, there was a span of 10 bases. Germline V gives CDR1 SNHLY, CDR2 FYNNEI. The length of the CDR3 is 12 residues. CDR3 bases: TGTGCCAGCAGGAAGTTAGGGACTGAAGCTTTCTTT. It is translated as CASRKLGTEAFF.

The rearrangement joins TRBV6-1 to TRBJ2-5; weak D call: TRBD2 (6 bases). The ends were cut back, 5 bases at V and 5 bases at J, with 15 bases in the middle. The CDR3 covers 14 residues. Germline V CDR1 and CDR2: MNHNS, SASEGT. The CDR3 DNA follows: TGTGCCAGCAGTCCCCTGACTAGAAGGGAGACCCAGTACTTC. This translates into CASSPLTRRETQYF.

The genes are TRBV18 and TRBJ1-5; 10 bases are shared with TRBD1. Germline CDR1 and CDR2: KGHSH and LQKENI. CDR3 length: 16 amino acids. Losses at the gene ends were 3 bases for V and 0 bases for J; bases not matched to a gene: 2. The CDR3 region is CASSPDRGYSNQPQHF. The DNA of the CDR3 is TGTGCCAGCTCACCGGACAGGGGGTATAGCAATCAGCCCCAGCATTTT.

This clonotype was recorded many times. V gene TRBV4-1 combines with J gene TRBJ1-1; D is possibly TRBD1 (6 bases). The length of the CDR3 is 14 residues. Germline V gene lookup returns CDR1 MGHRA and CDR2 YSYEKL. Trimming removed 6 bases at V and 0 bases at J, with 11 bases between. In DNA, the CDR3 is TGCGCCAGCAGTAATACAGGGATGAACACTGAAGCTTTCTTT. As protein: CASSNTGMNTEAFF.

V is TRBV12-3 or TRBV12-4 and J is TRBJ2-7; the match to TRBD2 covers 11 bases. CDR3 length equals 14 residues. Unmatched junction bases numbered 8, after V lost 7 bases and J lost 6 bases. The CDR3: CASTLAGGPSEQYF. The CDR3 region has the DNA TGTGCCAGCACCTTAGCGGGGGGGCCTAGCGAGCAGTACTTC.

This clonotype showed up many times. This chain uses TRBV6-1 with TRBJ1-2; D uncertain. V was pared by 2 bases and J by 5 bases, with 9 bases between. The CDR3 loop spans 13 amino acids. Germline V CDR1 and CDR2: MNHNS, SASEGT. CDR3 in amino acids: CASSELTEYGYTF. As DNA, the CDR3 is TGTGCCAGCAGTGAACTCACGGAATATGGCTACACCTTC.

This clonotype was observed many times. The CDR3 sequence is CASSLMPGGGGTEAFF. CDR3 nucleotides: TGTGCCAGCAGTTTAATGCCAGGGGGCGGAGGCACTGAAGCTTTCTTT. The V gene is TRBV12-3 or TRBV12-4, the J gene TRBJ1-1; TRBD1 agrees at 8 bases. The V gene end was trimmed by 2 bases and the J gene end by 4 bases; junction bases not matched to a gene: 9. The CDR3 sequence is 16 residues long.

This clonotype has a count of ten or more. The genes are TRBV12-3 or TRBV12-4 and TRBJ1-1; 9 positions match TRBD1. The CDR3 contains 11 residues. V was clipped by 5 bases and J by 10 bases; unmatched bases: 2. The CDR3: CASSQTGGAFF. The CDR3 nucleotides read TGTGCCAGCAGTCAGACAGGGGGAGCTTTCTTT.

Points on this clonotype: One junction end disagrees with the germline gene, perhaps due to a read error. The gene calls are TRBV20-1 and TRBJ2-7, with D possibly being TRBD2 (6 bases). The CDR3 has 14 residues. Germline-derived CDR1 and CDR2 are DFQATT and SNEGSKA (reference sequence). CDR3: CSARDGRRGLEQYF. The CDR3 coding sequence is TGCAGTGCGAGAGATGGGAGGAGAGGGCTCGAGCAGTACTTC.

This clonotype was detected ten times or more. This sequence joins TRBV6-1 and TRBJ1-5; D not certain. The CDR3 contains 14 residues. Germline-derived CDR1 and CDR2 are MNHNS and SASEGT. The V gene lost 7 bases and the J gene lost 4 bases, with 14 bases spanning the gap. The CDR3 spells CASNSKNPNQPQHF. The CDR3 DNA reads TGTGCCAGCAACAGCAAAAACCCAAATCAGCCCCAGCATTTT.

As concerns this clonotype: A much bigger clone sits one base away, suggesting this may be a read error. The rearrangement links TRBV20-1 to TRBJ2-7; D call uncertain. Trimming cost V 6 bases and J 1 base, with 7 bases left between them. The CDR3 runs 11 residues. In germline, CDR1 is DFQATT, CDR2 SNEGSKA (reference sequence). The CDR3 loop reads CSAGRSYEQYV. The CDR3 bases are TGCAGTGCCGGAAGGTCCTACGAGCAGTACGTC.

On this clonotype itself: One base away lies a much larger clone, so this may be a sequencing read error. V is TRBV20-1 and J is TRBJ2-5; possible D gene TRBD2, 7 bases. The CDR3 is made up of 13 amino acids. The germline V gene encodes CDR1 DFQATT and CDR2 SNEGSKA (reference sequence). CDR3 sequence reads: CSARWGGAETLYF. The CDR3 coding sequence is TGCAGTGCTAGGTGGGGGGGCGCAGAGACCCTGTACTTC.

At least ten counts were recorded for this clonotype. For the CDR3, the DNA is TGCAGTGCCGGGGGCCCCACAGGGGGCCACGAGCAGTACTTC. Protein: CSAGGPTGGHEQYF. This chain links TRBV20-1 with TRBJ2-7; 9 bases are shared with TRBD1. Trimming cost V 6 bases and J 5 bases; bases outside gene matches: 11. Germline V gene lookup returns CDR1 DFQATT and CDR2 SNEGSKA (reference sequence). CDR3 length equals 14 residues.

The V and J genes are TRBV6-2 or TRBV6-3 and TRBJ1-3; D is unresolved. Looked up from germline, CDR1 is MNHEY and CDR2 is SVGEGT. Trimming left V 8 bases short and J 0 bases short, with 20 bases between. The CDR3 has 17 residues. The CDR3 loop reads CASRAIVPGRSGNTIYF. Written as DNA, the CDR3 is TGTGCCAGCCGCGCAATAGTCCCCGGCCGCTCTGGAAACACCATATATTTT.

This clonotype has a count of ten or more. This chain connects TRBV3-1 to TRBJ1-2; D gene uncertain. This CDR3 contains 15 residues. V lost 0 bases to trimming and J lost 3 bases, with 11 bases between them. CDR1 and CDR2 (germline): LGHDT, YNNKEL (reference sequence). The CDR3 region has the DNA TGTGCCAGCAGCCAAGATATCACGGGCTACTATGGCTACACCTTC. Translating it yields CASSQDITGYYGYTF.

The chain uses TRBV12-3 or TRBV12-4 and TRBJ2-5, with TRBD1 matching over 8 bases. Losses at the gene ends were 0 bases for V and 9 bases for J; bases not matched to a gene: 12. The CDR3 sequence is 16 residues long. CDR3 bases: TGTGCCAGCAGTTTAGCCGGGTCGGCCGTACAGGGGGCCCAGTACTTC. Translation: CASSLAGSAVQGAQYF.

There are many counts of this clonotype. The chain couples TRBV4-1 to TRBJ2-5, with D possibly being TRBD2 (5 bases). The CDR3 totals 16 residues. Germline assignment: CDR1 MGHRA and CDR2 YSYEKL. Trimming removed 4 bases at V and 3 bases at J, with 18 bases between. CDR3 sequence: CASSLKLGPGEETQYF. Here the CDR3 DNA reads TGCGCCAGCAGCCTTAAACTTGGCCCCGGGGAAGAGACCCAGTACTTC.

This clonotype was found many times. V is TRBV7-3 and J is TRBJ2-5; 9 bases match TRBD2. After removal of 2 bases from V and 5 bases from J, the junction contained 6 bases not matched to a gene. CDR3 length: 15 residues. Germline-derived CDR1 and CDR2 are SGHTA and FQGTGA. The CDR3 sequence: CASSLGGGASETQYF. DNA for the CDR3: TGTGCCAGCAGCTTAGGCGGGGGGGCCTCGGAGACCCAGTACTTC.

This clonotype was counted at least ten times. This sequence joins TRBV2 and TRBJ2-5, with TRBD1 as a possible D gene (5 bases). The CDR3 spans 14 residues. Germline CDR1 reads SNHLY; CDR2 reads FYNNEI. The V and J ends lost 1 base and 5 bases respectively, with 11 bases between them. The CDR3 region has the DNA TGTGCCAGCAGTGAAGAACAGGTTTTTGAGACCCAGTACTTC. This gives the protein CASSEEQVFETQYF.

This clonotype occurred many times. The chain recombines TRBV6-1 with TRBJ2-2, with 8 bases matching TRBD2. Germline CDR1 and CDR2: MNHNS and SASEGT. CDR3 length equals 14 residues. V shed 7 bases, J shed 6 bases, and the junction held 7 bases outside the gene matches. The CDR3 nucleotides read TGTGCCAGCACAACCGGGACTAGAGCCGGGGAGCTGTTTTTT. Protein sequence: CASTTGTRAGELFF.

This clonotype was detected a few times. The chain couples TRBV5-1 to TRBJ2-1, with a weak D call TRBD1 (5 bases). The CDR3 totals 16 residues. Germline CDR1 is SGHRS and CDR2 is YFSETQ. Trimming stripped 0 bases from V and 4 bases from J, with 14 bases between. The CDR3 bases are TGCGCCAGCAGCTTGGGGACAATTACGGGTTACAATGAGCAGTTCTTC. Translated, it gives CASSLGTITGYNEQFF.

This clonotype was seen more than once but under ten times. CDR3 loop: CASSQVFRNTEAFF. The CDR3 nucleotides read TGTGCCAGCAGCCAAGTCTTCCGGAACACTGAAGCTTTCTTT. V and J are TRBV4-2 and TRBJ1-1, with D unclear. CDR3 size: 14 residues. Germline lookup yields CDR1 LGHNA and CDR2 YNFKEQ. Trimming removed 1 base from V and 1 base from J, with 7 bases in between.

This clonotype showed up many times. The rearrangement links TRBV7-2 to TRBJ2-2; TRBD2 is a possible D gene (6 bases). Germline CDR1 SGHTA, CDR2 FQGNSA. This CDR3 spans 14 amino acids. V was trimmed by 6 bases and J by 8 bases, leaving 16 bases between them. CDR3 nucleotides: TGTGCCAGCAGTATAGCGGCCAATAAGGGGGAGCTGTTTTTT. Translated, it gives CASSIAANKGELFF.

At least ten counts were recorded for this clonotype. The chain recombines TRBV10-3 with TRBJ1-2; D is ambiguous. The germline V gene has CDR1 ENHRY and CDR2 SYGVKD. The CDR3 is 13 residues long. Trimming took 3 bases from V and 3 from J, leaving 8 bases between them. CDR3 region: CAISDGFDYGYTF. As DNA, the CDR3 is TGTGCCATCAGTGATGGATTTGACTATGGCTACACCTTC.

This clonotype has at least ten counts. J is TRBJ2-2 and V is TRBV5-1; no firm D call. Germline V gene data show CDR1 as SGHRS and CDR2 as YFSETQ. Trimming took off 0 bases at V and 0 bases at J, with 3 bases between the two ends. The CDR3 runs 14 residues. CDR3 sequence reads: CASSLDPNTGELFF. CDR3 DNA: TGCGCCAGCAGCTTGGACCCGAACACCGGGGAGCTGTTTTTT.

This clonotype was detected once. V is TRBV18 and J is TRBJ1-1; 8 nucleotides match TRBD1. This CDR3 spans 17 amino acids. CDR1 and CDR2 from the germline V gene are KGHSH and LQKENI. V was pared by 1 base and J by 3 bases, with 10 bases of the junction left unmatched. The CDR3 reads CASSPRHTPGGDTEAFF. The CDR3 coding sequence is TGTGCCAGCTCACCACGACATACTCCAGGGGGCGACACTGAAGCTTTCTTT.